One and the same sample provided the 6 T cell receptor beta chains below, sequenced in a study of blood T cell repertoires in COVID-19. Method: immunoSEQ multiplex PCR; TCRdb's copy keeps in-frame clones and lacks some. The sample lists tens of thousands of clones; about nine tenths were seen once. Sample: peripheral blood. These receptors all stem from a woman in her fifties or sixties in a cohort sampled during active COVID-19.

This clone was counted a single time. CDR3: CASTRGGTGVGGDTQYF. CDR3 coding DNA: TGTGCCAGCACTAGGGGGGGGACAGGGGTCGGAGGAGATACGCAGTATTTT. The chain carries TRBV5-4 and TRBJ2-3; 10 nucleotides align to TRBD1. CDR3 length equals 17 residues. Losses at the gene ends were 6 bases for V and 5 bases for J; bases not matched to a gene: 15. Germline V CDR1 and CDR2: SGHNT, YYREEE (reference sequence).

The table lists this clone with a count of one. V gene TRBV13 combines with J gene TRBJ1-6; D might be TRBD1 (6 bases). This CDR3 comprises 17 residues. V was pared by 0 bases and J by 8 bases, with 17 bases between. Germline-derived CDR1 and CDR2 are PRHDT and FYEKMQ (reference sequence). The CDR3 DNA is TGTGCCAGCAGCTTAGGACAGGGTGGGTGGGTCGATTCACCCCTCCACTTT. Its protein is CASSLGQGGWVDSPLHF.

This chain connects TRBV9 to TRBJ1-3, with 9 bases identical to TRBD1. V dropped 7 bases and J dropped 4; count of bases not matched to a gene: 3. Germline CDR1 SGDLS, CDR2 YYNGEE. CDR3 length equals 13 residues. The CDR3 region is CASGTGNGNTIYF. The CDR3, as DNA: TGTGCCAGCGGGACAGGGAACGGAAACACCATATATTTT.

This chain links TRBV12-1 with TRBJ1-4. TRBV12-1 is deemed a pseudogene. This CDR3 contains 14 residues. In DNA form, the CDR3 reads TGTGCCAGCAGCTTTGTGAGGGCACGAGAAAAACTGTTTTTT. This sequence encodes CASSFVRAREKLFF.

This chain uses TRBV18 with TRBJ2-7; the D gene is possibly TRBD2 (6 bases). The length of the CDR3 is 14 residues. From germline, CDR1 is KGHSH and CDR2 LQKENI. The V gene lost 0 bases and the J gene lost 5 bases, with 11 bases spanning the gap. This CDR3 is CASSPPMGGHEQYF. The CDR3, as DNA: TGTGCCAGCTCACCACCGATGGGAGGCCACGAGCAGTACTTC.

The V gene is TRBV6-5, the J gene TRBJ1-3; TRBD1 is a possible D gene (5 bases). V lost 6 bases to trimming and J lost 0 bases, with 12 bases between them. The CDR3 is made up of 15 amino acids. Germline V lookup: CDR1 MNHEY, CDR2 SVGAGI. This CDR3 reads CASRMQGGSGNTIYF. In DNA, the CDR3 is TGTGCCAGCAGAATGCAGGGAGGCTCTGGAAACACCATATATTTT.